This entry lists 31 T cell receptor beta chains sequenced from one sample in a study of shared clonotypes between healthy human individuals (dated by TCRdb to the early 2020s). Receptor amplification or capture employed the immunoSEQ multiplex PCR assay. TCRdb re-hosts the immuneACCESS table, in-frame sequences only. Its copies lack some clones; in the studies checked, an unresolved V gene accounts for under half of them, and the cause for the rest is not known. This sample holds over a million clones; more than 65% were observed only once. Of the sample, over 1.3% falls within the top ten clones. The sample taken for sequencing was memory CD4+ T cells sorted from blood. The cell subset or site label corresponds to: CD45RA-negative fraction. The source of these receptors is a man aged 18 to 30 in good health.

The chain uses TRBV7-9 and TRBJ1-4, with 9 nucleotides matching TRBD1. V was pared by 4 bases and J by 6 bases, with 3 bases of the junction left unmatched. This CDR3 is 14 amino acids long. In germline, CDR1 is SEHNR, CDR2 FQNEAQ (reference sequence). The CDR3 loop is CASSWTGADEKLFF. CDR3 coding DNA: TGTGCCAGCAGCTGGACAGGGGCCGATGAAAAACTGTTTTTT. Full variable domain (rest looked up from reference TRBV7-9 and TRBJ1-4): DTGVSQNPRHKITKRGQNVTFRCDPISEHNRLYWYRQTLGQGPEFLTYFQNEAQLEKSRLLSDRFSAERPKGSFSTLEIQRTEQGDSAMYLCASSWTGADEKLFFGSGTQLSVL.

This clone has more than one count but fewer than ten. CDR3 residues: CASSERGERRAPTF. CDR3 coding DNA: TGCGCCAGCAGTGAGAGGGGCGAGCGGAGGGCCCCCACCTTC. This chain uses TRBV10-2 with TRBJ1-2; TRBD1 is a possible D gene (5 bases). The germline V and J ends were trimmed by 2 bases and 13 bases, with 20 bases remaining between them. Germline CDR1 reads WSHSY; CDR2 reads SAAADI. The CDR3 is made up of 14 amino acids.

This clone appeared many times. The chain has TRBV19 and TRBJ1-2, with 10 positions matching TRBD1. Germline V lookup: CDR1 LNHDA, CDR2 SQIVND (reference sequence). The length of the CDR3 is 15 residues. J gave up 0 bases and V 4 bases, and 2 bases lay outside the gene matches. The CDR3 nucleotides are TGTGCCAGTAGTACCGGGACAGGGGCTAACTATGGCTACACCTTC. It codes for CASSTGTGANYGYTF.

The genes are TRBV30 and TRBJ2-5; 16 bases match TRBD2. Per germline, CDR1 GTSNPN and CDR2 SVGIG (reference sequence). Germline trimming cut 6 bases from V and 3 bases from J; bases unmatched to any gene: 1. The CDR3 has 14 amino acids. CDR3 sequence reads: CACGTSGGEETQYF. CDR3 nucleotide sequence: TGTGCCTGCGGGACTAGCGGGGGGGAAGAGACCCAGTACTTC.

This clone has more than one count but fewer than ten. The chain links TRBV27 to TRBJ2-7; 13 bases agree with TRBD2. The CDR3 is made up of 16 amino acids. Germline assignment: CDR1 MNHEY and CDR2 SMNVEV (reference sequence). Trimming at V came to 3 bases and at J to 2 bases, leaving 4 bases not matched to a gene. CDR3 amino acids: CASSFITSGRAYEQYF. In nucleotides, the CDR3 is TGTGCCAGCAGTTTCATAACTAGCGGGAGGGCCTACGAGCAGTACTTC.

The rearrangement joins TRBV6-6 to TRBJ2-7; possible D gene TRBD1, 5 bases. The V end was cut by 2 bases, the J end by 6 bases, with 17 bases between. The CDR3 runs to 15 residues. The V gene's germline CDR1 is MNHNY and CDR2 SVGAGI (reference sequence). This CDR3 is CASSYLMTAPSEQYF. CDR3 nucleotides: TGTGCCAGCAGTTACCTCATGACAGCCCCCTCCGAGCAGTACTTC.

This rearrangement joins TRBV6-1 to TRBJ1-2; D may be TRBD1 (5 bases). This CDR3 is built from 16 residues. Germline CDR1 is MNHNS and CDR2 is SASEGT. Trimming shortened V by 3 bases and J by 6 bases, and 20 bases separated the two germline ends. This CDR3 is CASSDGHSLGRDGYTF. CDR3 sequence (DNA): TGTGCCAGCAGTGATGGACACAGTCTAGGAAGGGATGGCTACACCTTC.

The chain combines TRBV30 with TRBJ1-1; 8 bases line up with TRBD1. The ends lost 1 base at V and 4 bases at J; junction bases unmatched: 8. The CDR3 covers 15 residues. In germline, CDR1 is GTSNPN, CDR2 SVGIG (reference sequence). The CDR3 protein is CAWSGRTGFSTEAFF. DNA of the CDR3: TGTGCCTGGAGTGGCCGGACAGGGTTTAGCACTGAAGCTTTCTTT.

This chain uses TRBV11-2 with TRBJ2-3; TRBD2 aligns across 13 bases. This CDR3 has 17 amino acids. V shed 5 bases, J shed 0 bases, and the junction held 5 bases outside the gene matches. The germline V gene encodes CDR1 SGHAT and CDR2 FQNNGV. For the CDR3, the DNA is TGTGCCAGCAGCCTAGGACTAGCGGGGGCTAGCACAGATACGCAGTATTTT. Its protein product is CASSLGLAGASTDTQYF.

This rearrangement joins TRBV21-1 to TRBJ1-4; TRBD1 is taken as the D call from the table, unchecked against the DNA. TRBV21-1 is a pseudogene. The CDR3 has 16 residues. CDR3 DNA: TGTGCCAGCAGCACCGAAAAGGACAGGTGTAATGAAAAACTGTTTTTT. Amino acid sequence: CASSTEKDRCNEKLFF.

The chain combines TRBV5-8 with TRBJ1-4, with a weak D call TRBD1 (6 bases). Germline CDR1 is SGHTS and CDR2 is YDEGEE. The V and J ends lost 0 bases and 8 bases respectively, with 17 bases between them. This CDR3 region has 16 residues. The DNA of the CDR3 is TGTGCCAGCAGCTTGGCGGGGGGGCACCAGGGCGAAAAACTGTTTTTT. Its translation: CASSLAGGHQGEKLFF.

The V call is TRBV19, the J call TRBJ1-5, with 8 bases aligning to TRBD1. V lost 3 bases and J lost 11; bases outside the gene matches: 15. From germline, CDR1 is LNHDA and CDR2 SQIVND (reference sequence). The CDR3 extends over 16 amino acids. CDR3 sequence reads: CASSIGEGQGSGAQHF. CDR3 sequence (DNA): TGTGCCAGTAGTATTGGGGAAGGACAGGGTAGTGGAGCCCAGCATTTT.

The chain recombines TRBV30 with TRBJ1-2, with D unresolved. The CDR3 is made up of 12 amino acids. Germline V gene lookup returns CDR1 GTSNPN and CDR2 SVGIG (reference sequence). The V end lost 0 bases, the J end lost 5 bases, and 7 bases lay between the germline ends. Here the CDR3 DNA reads TGTGCCTGGAGTGTGACGGGGTATGGCTACACCTTC. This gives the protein CAWSVTGYGYTF. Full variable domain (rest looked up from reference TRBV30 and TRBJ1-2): SQTIHQWPATLVQPVGSPLSLECTVEGTSNPNLYWYRQAAGRGLQLLFYSVGIGQISSEVPQNLSASRPQDRQFILSSKKLLLSDSGFYLCAWSVTGYGYTFGSGTRLTVV.

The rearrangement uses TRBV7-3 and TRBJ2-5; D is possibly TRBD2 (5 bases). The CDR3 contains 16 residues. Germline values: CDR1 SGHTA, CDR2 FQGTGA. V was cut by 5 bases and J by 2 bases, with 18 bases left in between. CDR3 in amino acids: CASSPGGSSHQETQYF. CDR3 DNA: TGTGCCAGCAGCCCCGGCGGTTCTAGCCATCAAGAGACCCAGTACTTC.

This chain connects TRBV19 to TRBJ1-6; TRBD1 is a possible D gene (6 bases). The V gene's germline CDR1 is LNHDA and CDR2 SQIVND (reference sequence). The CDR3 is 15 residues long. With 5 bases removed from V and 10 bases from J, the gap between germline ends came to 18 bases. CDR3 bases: TGTGCCAGTAGTCTACAGGGAACATACGAGTCACCCCTCCACTTT. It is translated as CASSLQGTYESPLHF. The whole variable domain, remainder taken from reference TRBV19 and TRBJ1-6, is DGGITQSPKYLFRKEGQNVTLSCEQNLNHDAMYWYRQDPGQGLRLIYYSQIVNDFQKGDIAEGYSVSREKKESFPLTVTSAQKNPTAFYLCASSLQGTYESPLHFGNGTRLTVT.

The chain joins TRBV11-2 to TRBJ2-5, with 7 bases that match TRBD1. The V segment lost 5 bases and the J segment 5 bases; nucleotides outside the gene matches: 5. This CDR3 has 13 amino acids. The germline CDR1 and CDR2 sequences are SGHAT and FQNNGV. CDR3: CASSKTGRETQYF. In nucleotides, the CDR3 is TGTGCCAGCAGCAAGACAGGGCGCGAGACCCAGTACTTC.

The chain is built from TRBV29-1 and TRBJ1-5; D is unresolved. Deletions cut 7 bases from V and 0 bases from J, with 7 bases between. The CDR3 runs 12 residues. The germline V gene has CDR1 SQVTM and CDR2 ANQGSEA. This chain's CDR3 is CSGGNSNQPQHF. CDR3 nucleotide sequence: TGCAGCGGAGGGAATAGCAATCAGCCCCAGCATTTT.

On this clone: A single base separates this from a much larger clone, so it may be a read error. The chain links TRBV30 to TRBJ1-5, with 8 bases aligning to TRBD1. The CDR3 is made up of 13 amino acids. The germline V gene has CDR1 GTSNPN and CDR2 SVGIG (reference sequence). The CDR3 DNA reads TGTGTCTGGAGCGGACAGGGAACTCAGCCCCAGCATTTT. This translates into CVWSGQGTQPQHF.

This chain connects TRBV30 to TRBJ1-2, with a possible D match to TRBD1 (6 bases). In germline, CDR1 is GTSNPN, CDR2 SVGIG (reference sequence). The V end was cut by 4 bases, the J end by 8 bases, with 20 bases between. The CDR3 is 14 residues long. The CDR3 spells CAWTLSGRGQGYTF. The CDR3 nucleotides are TGTGCCTGGACCCTGTCGGGCAGGGGCCAGGGCTACACCTTC.

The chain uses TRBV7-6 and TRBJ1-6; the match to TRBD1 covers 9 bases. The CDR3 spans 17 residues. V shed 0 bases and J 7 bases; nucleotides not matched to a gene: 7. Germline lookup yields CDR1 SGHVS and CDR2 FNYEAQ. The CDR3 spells CASSLAGGGTGNSPLHF. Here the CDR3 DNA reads TGTGCCAGCAGCTTAGCCGGGGGGGGGACAGGGAATTCACCCCTCCACTTT.

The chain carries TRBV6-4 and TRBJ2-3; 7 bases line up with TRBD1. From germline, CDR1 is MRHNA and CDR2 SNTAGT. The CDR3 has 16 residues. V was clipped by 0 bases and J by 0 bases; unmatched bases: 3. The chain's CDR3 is CASSDSGTASTDTQYF. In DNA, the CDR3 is TGTGCCAGCAGTGACTCCGGGACAGCTAGCACAGATACGCAGTATTTT.

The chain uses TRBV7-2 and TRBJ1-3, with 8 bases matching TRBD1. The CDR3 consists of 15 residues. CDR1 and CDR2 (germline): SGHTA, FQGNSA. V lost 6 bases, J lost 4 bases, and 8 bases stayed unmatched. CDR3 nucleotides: TGTGCCAGCAGGCCAACTCAGGGGGCCGGAAACACCATATATTTT. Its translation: CASRPTQGAGNTIYF.

CDR3 DNA sequence: TGTGCCAGCAGCCTATCCGAGGGATATCGGGACGAGCAGTACTTC. Protein sequence: CASSLSEGYRDEQYF. The gene calls are TRBV9 and TRBJ2-7, with D possibly matching TRBD2 (5 bases). V was clipped by 4 bases and J by 5 bases, with 19 bases between them. This CDR3 region has 15 residues. Germline assignment: CDR1 SGDLS and CDR2 YYNGEE.

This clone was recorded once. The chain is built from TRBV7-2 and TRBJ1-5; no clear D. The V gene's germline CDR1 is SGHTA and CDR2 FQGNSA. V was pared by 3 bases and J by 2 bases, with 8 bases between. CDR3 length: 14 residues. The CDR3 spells CASSFAGGNQPQHF. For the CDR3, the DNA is TGTGCCAGCAGCTTCGCGGGAGGCAATCAGCCCCAGCATTTT. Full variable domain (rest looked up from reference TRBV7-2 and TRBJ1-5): GAGVSQSPSNKVTEKGKDVELRCDPISGHTALYWYRQSLGQGLEFLIYFQGNSAPDKSGLPSDRFSAERTGGSVSTLTIQRTQQEDSAVYLCASSFAGGNQPQHFGDGTRLSIL.

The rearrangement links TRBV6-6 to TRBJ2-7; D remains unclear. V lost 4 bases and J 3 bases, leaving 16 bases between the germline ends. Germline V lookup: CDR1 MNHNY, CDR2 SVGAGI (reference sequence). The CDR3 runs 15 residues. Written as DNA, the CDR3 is TGTGCCAGCAGTTCCCCCTCCGGCACCGGCTACGAGCAGTACTTC. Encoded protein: CASSSPSGTGYEQYF.

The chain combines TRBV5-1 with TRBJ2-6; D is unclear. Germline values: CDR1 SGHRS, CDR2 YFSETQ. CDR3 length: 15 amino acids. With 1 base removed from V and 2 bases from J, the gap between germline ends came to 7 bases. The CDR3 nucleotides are TGCGCCAGCAGCTTGCCCCGAGCTGGGGCCAACGTCCTGACTTTC. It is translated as CASSLPRAGANVLTF. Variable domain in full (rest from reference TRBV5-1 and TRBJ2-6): KAGVTQTPRYLIKTRGQQVTLSCSPISGHRSVSWYQQTPGQGLQFLFEYFSETQRNKGNFPGRFSGRQFSNSRSEMNVSTLELGDSALYLCASSLPRAGANVLTFGAGSRLTVL.

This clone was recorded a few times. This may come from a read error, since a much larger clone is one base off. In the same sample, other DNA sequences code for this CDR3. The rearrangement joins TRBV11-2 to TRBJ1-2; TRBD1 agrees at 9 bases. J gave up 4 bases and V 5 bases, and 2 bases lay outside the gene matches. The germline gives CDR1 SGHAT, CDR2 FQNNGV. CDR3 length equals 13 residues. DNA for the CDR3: TGTGCCAGCAGCCTGGACAGGGGCTATGGCTACACCTTC. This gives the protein CASSLDRGYGYTF.

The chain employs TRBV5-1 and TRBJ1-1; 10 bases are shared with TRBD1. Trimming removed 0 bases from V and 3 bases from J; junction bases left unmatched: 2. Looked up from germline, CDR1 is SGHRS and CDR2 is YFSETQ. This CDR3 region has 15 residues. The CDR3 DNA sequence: TGCGCCAGCAGCTTGGGGACAGGGGGTGACACTGAAGCTTTCTTT. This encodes CASSLGTGGDTEAFF.

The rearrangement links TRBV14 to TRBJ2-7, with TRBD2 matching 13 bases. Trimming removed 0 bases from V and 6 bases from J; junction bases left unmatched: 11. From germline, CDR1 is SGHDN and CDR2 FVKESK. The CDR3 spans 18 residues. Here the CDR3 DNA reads TGTGCCAGCAGCCAAGATACCGGACTAGCGGGAGTCTCAGGCGAGCAGTACTTC. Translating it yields CASSQDTGLAGVSGEQYF.

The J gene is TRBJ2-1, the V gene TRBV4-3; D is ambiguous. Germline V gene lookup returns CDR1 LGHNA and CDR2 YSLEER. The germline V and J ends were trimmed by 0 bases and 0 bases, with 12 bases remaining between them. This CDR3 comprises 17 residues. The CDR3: CASSQDITSSSYNEQFF. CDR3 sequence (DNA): TGCGCCAGCAGCCAAGATATCACTTCTAGCTCCTACAATGAGCAGTTCTTC.

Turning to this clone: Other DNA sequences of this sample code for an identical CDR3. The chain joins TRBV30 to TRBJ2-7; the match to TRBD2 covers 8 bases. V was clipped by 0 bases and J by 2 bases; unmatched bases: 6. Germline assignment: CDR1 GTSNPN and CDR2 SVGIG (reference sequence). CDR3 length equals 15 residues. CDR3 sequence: CAWSVGGGAPYEQYF. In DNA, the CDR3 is TGTGCCTGGAGTGTCGGGGGGGGCGCTCCCTACGAGCAGTACTTC.